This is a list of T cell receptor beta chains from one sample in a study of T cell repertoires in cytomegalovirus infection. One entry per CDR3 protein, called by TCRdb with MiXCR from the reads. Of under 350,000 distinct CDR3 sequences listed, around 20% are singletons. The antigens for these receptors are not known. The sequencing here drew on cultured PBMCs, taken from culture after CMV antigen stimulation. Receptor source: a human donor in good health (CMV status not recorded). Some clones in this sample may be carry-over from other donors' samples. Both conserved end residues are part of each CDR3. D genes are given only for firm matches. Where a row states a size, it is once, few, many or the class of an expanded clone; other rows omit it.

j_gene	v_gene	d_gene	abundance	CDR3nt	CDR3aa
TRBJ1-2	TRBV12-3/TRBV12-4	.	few	TGTGCCAGCAGTTTCTGGGCCACACTTAACTATGGCTACACCTTC	CASSFWATLNYGYTF
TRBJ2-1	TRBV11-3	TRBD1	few	TGTGCCAGCAGCCCCGGACAGGGCCGAGCTCAGGAGAAAAATGAGCAGTTCTTC	CASSPGQGRAQEKNEQFF
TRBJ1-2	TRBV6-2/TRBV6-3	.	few	TGTGCCAGCAGTGACGACAGATATGGCTACACCTTC	CASSDDRYGYTF
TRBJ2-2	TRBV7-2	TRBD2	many	TGTGCCAGCAGAAGGACTAGCGGGCCCAACACCGGGGAGCTGTTTTTT	CASRRTSGPNTGELFF
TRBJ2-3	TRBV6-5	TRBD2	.	TGTGCCAGCAGTTACTCATTTGCGGGAGTTATTTTGGGCACAGATACGCAGTATTTT	CASSYSFAGVILGTDTQYF
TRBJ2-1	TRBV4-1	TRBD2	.	TGCGCCAGCAGCCAATCAGGCGGGAGCTTGAGAAATGAGCAGTTCTTC	CASSQSGGSLRNEQFF
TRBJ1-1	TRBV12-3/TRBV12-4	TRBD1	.	TGTGCCAGCAGTTTCGGGACAGGGGGTGGCACTGAAGCTTTCTTT	CASSFGTGGGTEAFF
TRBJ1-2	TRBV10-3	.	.	TGTGCCATCAGTGAGTCTTTTACCGGTGGCTACACCTTC	CAISESFTGGYTF
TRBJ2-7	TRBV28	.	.	TGTGCCAGCAGTTATGCCCTCATCGGACCCTACGAGCAGTACTTC	CASSYALIGPYEQYF
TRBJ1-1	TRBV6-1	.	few	TGTGCCAGCACTAAGAACACTGAAGCTTTCTTT	CASTKNTEAFF
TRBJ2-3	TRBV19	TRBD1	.	TGTGCCAGTAGTAGCGACAGGGGGCCCCACACAGATACGCAGTATTTT	CASSSDRGPHTDTQYF
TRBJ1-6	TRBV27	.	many	TGTGCCAGCAGCTCCTATAATTCACCCCTCCACTTT	CASSSYNSPLHF
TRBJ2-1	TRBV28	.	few	TGTGCCAGCAGTTCCGGGTACCGCTACAATGAGCAGTTCTTC	CASSSGYRYNEQFF
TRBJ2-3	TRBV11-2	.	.	TGTGCCAGCAGCTCAGTTTACACAGATACGCAGTATTTT	CASSSVYTDTQYF
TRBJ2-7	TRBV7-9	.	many	TGTGCCAGCAGAAAGGGACTTGCCTACGAGCAGTACTTC	CASRKGLAYEQYF
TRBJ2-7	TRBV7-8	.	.	TGTGCCAGCAGCTTAGATGGCGGCTACGAAACGGACGAGCAGTACTTC	CASSLDGGYETDEQYF
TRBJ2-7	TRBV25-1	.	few	TGTGCCAGCAGTGAATCCTACGAGCAGTACTTC	CASSESYEQYF
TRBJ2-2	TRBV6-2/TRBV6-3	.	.	TGTGCCAGCAGCTCGACTAGTCTCTGGCTGTTTTTT	CASSSTSLWLFF
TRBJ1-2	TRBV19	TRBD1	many	TGTGCCAGTAAATGGACAGGGAGGTATGGCTACACCTTC	CASKWTGRYGYTF
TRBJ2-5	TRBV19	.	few	TGTGCCAGTACCAACGTTGGACAGAACCAAGAGACCCAGTACTTC	CASTNVGQNQETQYF
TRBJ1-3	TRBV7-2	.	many	TGTGCCAGCAGCTTAGGGCAGGGAGGCACCATATATTTT	CASSLGQGGTIYF
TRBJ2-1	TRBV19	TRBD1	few	TGTGCCAGTAGTAGGACACAGGGGGCGCGGGACCGGGTACAAGAGCAGTTCTTC	CASSRTQGARDRVQEQFF
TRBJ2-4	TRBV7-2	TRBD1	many	TGTGCCAGCAGCCCCGGGACAGGGGCTACCAACATTCAGTACTTC	CASSPGTGATNIQYF
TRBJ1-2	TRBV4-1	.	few	TGCGCCAGCAGCCAATGGGGCCGTGGCTACACCTTC	CASSQWGRGYTF
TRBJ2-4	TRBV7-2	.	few	TGTGCCAGCAGCTTAGCTGAGGGGATAAACATTCAGTACTTC	CASSLAEGINIQYF
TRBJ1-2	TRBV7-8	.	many	TGTGCCAGCAGCCCGATGCAGGGTTTTTATGGCTACACCTTC	CASSPMQGFYGYTF
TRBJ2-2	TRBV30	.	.	TGTGCCTGGAGTGTTCGGGGACTTAGCACCGGGGAGCTGTTTTTT	CAWSVRGLSTGELFF
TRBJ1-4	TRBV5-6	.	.	TGTGCCAGCAGCTTTACGGGAAGAGAAAAACTGTTTTTT	CASSFTGREKLFF
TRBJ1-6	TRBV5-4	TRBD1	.	TGTGCCAGCAGTTACCAGGACAGGTTCTATAATTCACCCCTCCACTTT	CASSYQDRFYNSPLHF
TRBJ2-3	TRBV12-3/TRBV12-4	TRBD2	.	TGTGCCAGCAGCAGTCCCCTTCCGACTAGCGGGAGAAGAGATACGCAGTATTTT	CASSSPLPTSGRRDTQYF
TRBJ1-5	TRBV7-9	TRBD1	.	TGTGCCAGCAGCAAGACAGGGGCCAATCAGCCCCAGCATTTT	CASSKTGANQPQHF
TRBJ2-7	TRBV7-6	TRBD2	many	TGTGCCAGCAGCTTTGGGGCGGGAGGTTACGAGCAGTACTTC	CASSFGAGGYEQYF
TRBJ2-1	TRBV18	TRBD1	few	TGTGCCAGCTCACCACCCCCAAGGGACAGGGCCACACAAACCACTGGGAGAAACCGCAATGAGCAGTTCTTC	CASSPPPRDRATQTTGRNRNEQFF
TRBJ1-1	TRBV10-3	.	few	TGTGCCATCAGTGAGTTTGGCCCCCAAAACACTGAAGCTTTCTTT	CAISEFGPQNTEAFF
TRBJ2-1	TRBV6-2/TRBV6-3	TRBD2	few	TGTGCCAGCAGCCAGAGACTAGCCAATGAGCAGTTCTTC	CASSQRLANEQFF
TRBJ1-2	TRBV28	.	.	TGTGCCAGCAGTCGGGACAACGTCGACTATGGCTACACCTTC	CASSRDNVDYGYTF
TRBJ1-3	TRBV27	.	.	TGTGCCAGCAGTTTAGCAGGGGACCCTGGAAACACCATATATTTT	CASSLAGDPGNTIYF
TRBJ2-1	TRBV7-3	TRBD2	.	TGTGCCAGCAGCTTAGGTCCAGCGGGAGGGGATGAGCAGTTCTTC	CASSLGPAGGDEQFF
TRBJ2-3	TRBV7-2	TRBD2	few	TGTGCCAGCAGCTTAAGACTAGCGGGAGGCGGTAGCACAGATACGCAGTATTTT	CASSLRLAGGGSTDTQYF
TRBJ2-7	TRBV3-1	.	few	TGTGCCAGCAGCCAACGGACCAGCCTGGGGGAGCAGTACTTC	CASSQRTSLGEQYF
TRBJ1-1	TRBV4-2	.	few	TGTGCCAGCAGCCAAGAGTCGCATGCGATGGGATTTGAAGCTTTCTTT	CASSQESHAMGFEAFF
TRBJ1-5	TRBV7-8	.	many	TGTGCCAGCAGCCATAAGCAGGCAGTTAGCAATCAGCCCCAGCATTTT	CASSHKQAVSNQPQHF
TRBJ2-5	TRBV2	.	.	TGTGCCAGCAGCGAAGATCGACTGGGCACCCAGTACTTC	CASSEDRLGTQYF
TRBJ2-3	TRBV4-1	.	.	TGCGCCAGCAGCCACCTCAAGGCAGATACGCAGTATTTT	CASSHLKADTQYF
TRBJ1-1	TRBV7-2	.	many	TGTGCCAGCAGCTTAGAACCAGGTTCTATAGCTTTCTTT	CASSLEPGSIAFF
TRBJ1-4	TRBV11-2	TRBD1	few	TGTGCCAGCAGCTTAGGCAGGGGGCGCCATGAAAAACTGTTTTTT	CASSLGRGRHEKLFF
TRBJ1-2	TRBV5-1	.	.	TGCGCCAGCTCACAATCCTGGGGGACTTATGGCTACACCTTC	CASSQSWGTYGYTF
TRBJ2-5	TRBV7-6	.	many	TGTGCCAGCAGCTTAAGGAACCAAGAGACCCAGTACTTC	CASSLRNQETQYF